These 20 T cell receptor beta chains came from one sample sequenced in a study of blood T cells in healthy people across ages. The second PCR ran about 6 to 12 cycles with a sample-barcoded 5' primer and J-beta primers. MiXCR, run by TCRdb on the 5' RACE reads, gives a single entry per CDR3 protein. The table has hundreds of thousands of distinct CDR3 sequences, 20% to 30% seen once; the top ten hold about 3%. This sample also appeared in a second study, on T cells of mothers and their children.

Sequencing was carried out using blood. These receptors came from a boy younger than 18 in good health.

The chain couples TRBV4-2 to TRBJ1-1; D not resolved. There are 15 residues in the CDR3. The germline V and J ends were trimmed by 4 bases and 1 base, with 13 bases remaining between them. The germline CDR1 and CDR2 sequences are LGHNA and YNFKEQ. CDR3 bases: TGTGCCAGCAGCCCTCGTTCTGGGCCGAACACTGAAGCTTTCTTT. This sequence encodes CASSPRSGPNTEAFF.

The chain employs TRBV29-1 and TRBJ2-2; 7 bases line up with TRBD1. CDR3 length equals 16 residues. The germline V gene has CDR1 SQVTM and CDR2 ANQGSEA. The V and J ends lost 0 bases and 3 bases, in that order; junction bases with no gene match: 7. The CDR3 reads CSVEDSETGYTGELFF. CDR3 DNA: TGCAGCGTTGAAGATTCTGAGACAGGGTACACCGGGGAGCTGTTTTTT.

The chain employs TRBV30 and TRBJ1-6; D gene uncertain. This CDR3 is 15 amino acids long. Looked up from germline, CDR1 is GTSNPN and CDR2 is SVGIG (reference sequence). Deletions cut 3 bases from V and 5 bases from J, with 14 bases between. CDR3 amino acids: CAWRRVFWDNSPLHF. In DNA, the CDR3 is TGTGCCTGGAGGAGAGTTTTTTGGGATAATTCACCCCTCCACTTT.

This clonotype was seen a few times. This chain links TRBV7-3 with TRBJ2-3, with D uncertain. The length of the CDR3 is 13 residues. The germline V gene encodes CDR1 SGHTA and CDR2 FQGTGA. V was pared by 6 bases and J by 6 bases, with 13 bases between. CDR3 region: CASSLDATDTQYF. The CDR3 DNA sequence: TGTGCCAGCAGTTTAGACGCTACCGATACGCAGTATTTT. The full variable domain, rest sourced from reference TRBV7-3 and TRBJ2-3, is GAGVSQTPSNKVTEKGKYVELRCDPISGHTALYWYRQSLGQGPEFLIYFQGTGAADDSGLPNDRFFAVRPEGSVSTLKIQRTERGDSAVYLCASSLDATDTQYFGPGTRLTVL.

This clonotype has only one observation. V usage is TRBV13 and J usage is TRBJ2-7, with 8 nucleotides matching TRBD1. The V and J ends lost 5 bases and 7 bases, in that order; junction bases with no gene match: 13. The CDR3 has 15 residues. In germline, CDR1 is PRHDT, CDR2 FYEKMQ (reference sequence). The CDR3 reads CASSQGAGTGREQYF. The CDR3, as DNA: TGTGCCAGCAGCCAAGGGGCCGGGACAGGTAGAGAGCAGTACTTC.

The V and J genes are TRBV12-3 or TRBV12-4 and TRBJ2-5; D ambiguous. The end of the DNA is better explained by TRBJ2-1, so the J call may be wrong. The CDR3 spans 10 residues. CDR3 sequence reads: CASKGNEQFF. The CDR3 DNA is TGTGCCAGCAAAGGGAATGAGCAGTTCTTC.

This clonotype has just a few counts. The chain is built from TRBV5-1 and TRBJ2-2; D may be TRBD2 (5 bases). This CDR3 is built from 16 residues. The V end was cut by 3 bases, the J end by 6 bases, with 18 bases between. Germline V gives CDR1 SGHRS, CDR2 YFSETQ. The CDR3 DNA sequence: TGCGCCAGCAGCTCGCAGTGGAGAGGGTTTGCCGGGGAGCTGTTTTTT. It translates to CASSSQWRGFAGELFF.

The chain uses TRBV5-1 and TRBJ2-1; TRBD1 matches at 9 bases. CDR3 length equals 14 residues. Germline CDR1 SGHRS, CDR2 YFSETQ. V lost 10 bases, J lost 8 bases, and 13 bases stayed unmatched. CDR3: CASCRTGAEDEQFF. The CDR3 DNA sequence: TGCGCCTCTTGTAGGACAGGGGCTGAGGATGAGCAGTTCTTC.

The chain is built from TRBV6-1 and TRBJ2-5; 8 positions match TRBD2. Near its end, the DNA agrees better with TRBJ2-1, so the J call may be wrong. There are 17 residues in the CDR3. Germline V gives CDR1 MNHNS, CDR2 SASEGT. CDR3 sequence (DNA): TGTGCCAGCAGCGGCGACGGACGGGGGGGCCCTTCGACGAGGCAGTTCTTC. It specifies CASSGDGRGGPSTRQFF.

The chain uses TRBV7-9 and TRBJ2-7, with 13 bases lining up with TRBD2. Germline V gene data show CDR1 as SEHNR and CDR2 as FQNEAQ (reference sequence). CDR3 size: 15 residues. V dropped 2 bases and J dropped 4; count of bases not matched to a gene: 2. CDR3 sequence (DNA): TGTGCCAGCAGCTTAAGGACTAGCGGGGGATACGAGCAGTACTTC. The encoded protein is CASSLRTSGGYEQYF.

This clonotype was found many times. The CDR3 here is CASRERGGGNEQFF. Written as DNA, the CDR3 is TGTGCCAGCAGAGAGCGGGGGGGCGGGAATGAGCAGTTCTTC. The J gene is TRBJ2-1, the V gene TRBV6-5; 10 nucleotides align to TRBD2. The CDR3 loop spans 14 amino acids. Germline V gene data show CDR1 as MNHEY and CDR2 as SVGAGI. V dropped 6 bases and J dropped 7; count of bases not matched to a gene: 6.

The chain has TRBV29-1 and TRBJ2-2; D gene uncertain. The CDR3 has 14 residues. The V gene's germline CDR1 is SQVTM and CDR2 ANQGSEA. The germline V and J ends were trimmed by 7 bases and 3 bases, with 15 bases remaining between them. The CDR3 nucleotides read TGCAGCGGGCGGCTTCATGTAGACACCGGGGAGCTGTTTTTT. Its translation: CSGRLHVDTGELFF.

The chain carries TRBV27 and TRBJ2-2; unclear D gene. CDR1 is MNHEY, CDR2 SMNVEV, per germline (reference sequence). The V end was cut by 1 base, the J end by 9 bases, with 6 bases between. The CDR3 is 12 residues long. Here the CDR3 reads CASSLYGRELFF. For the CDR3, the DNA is TGTGCCAGCAGTTTATACGGCAGGGAGCTGTTTTTT.

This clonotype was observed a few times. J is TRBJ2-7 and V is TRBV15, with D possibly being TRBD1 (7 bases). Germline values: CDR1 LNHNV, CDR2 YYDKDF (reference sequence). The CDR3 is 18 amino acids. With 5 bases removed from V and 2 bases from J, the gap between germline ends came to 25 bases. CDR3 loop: CATSAFPGGTISPYEQYF. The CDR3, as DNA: TGTGCCACCAGCGCCTTTCCAGGGGGGACAATATCACCCTACGAGCAGTACTTC.

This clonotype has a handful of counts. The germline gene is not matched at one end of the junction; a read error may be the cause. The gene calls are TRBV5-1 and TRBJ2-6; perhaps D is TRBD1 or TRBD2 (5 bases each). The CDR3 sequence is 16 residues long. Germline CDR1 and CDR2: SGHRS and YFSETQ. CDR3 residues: CASSFGTATGANALTF. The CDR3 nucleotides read TGCGCCAGCAGCTTTGGGACGGCCACTGGGGCCAACGCCCTGACTTTC.

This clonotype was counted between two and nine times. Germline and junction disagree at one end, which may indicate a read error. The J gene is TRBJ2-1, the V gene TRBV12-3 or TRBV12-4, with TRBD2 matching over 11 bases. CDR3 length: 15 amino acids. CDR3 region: CVSTKTSGVANEQFF. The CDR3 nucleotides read TGTGTCAGCACAAAGACTAGCGGGGTCGCCAATGAGCAGTTCTTC.

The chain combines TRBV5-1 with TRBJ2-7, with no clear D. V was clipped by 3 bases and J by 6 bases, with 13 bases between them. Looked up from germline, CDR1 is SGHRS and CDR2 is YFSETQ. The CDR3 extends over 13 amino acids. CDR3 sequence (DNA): TGCGCCAGCAGCTCGCCAGGCTTGTCCGAGCAGTACTTC. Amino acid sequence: CASSSPGLSEQYF.

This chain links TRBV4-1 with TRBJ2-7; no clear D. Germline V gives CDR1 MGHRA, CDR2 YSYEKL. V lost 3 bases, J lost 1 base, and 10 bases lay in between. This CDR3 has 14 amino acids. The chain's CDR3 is CASSQVIVSYEQYF. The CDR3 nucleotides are TGCGCCAGCAGCCAGGTCATAGTTTCCTACGAGCAGTACTTC.

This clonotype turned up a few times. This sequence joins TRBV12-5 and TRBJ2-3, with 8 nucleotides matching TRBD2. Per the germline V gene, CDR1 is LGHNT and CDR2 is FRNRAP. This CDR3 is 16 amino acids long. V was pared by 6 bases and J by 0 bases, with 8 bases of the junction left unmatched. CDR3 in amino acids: CASGPLRGGSTDTQYF. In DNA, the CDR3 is TGTGCTAGTGGCCCGCTCCGCGGGGGGAGCACAGATACGCAGTATTTT.

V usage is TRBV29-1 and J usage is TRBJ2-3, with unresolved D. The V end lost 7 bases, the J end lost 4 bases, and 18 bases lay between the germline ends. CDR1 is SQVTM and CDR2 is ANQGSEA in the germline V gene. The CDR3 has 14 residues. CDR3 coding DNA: TGCAGCGGCCGGGCCAGCCCAAGGTCAGATACGCAGTATTTT. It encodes CSGRASPRSDTQYF.